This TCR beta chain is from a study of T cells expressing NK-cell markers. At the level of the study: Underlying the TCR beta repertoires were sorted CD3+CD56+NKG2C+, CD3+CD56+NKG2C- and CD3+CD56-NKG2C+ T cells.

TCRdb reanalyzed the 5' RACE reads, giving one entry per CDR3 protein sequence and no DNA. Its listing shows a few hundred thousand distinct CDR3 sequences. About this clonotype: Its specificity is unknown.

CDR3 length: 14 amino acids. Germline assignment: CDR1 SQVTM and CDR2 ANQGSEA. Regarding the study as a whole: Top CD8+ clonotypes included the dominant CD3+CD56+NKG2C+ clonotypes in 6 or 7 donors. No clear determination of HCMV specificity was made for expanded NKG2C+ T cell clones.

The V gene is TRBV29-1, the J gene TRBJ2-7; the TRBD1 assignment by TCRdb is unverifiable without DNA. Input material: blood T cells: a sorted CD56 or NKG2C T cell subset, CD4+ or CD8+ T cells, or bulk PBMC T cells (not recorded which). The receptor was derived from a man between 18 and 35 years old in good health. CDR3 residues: CSVGGGQSSYEQYF.